This entry lists 32 T cell receptor beta chains sequenced from one sample in a study of blood T cells in healthy people across ages. A sample-barcoded 5' primer and a J-beta primer mix were used in a second PCR of about 7 to 12 cycles. TCRdb reprocessed the 5' RACE reads via MiXCR and lists one record per CDR3 protein. The table shows some 1,500,000 distinct CDR3 sequences, with about 42% occurring only once. Sequenced material: blood. The receptors were gathered from a woman aged 18 to 35 in good health.

This clonotype has more than one count but fewer than ten. CDR3 coding DNA: TGCGCCAGCAGCCAACTTCACACAGATACGCAGTATTTT. As protein: CASSQLHTDTQYF. The chain combines TRBV4-3 with TRBJ2-3; D is unclear. The CDR3 consists of 13 residues. The germline V gene encodes CDR1 LGHNA and CDR2 YSLEER. Between the trimmed V and J ends, which lost 2 bases and 2 bases, there was a span of 5 bases.

The V gene is TRBV27, the J gene TRBJ1-1, with a tentative D call TRBD1 (6 bases). V lost 4 bases and J lost 1, with 16 bases in between. In germline, CDR1 is MNHEY, CDR2 SMNVEV (reference sequence). The CDR3 extends over 16 amino acids. CDR3 in amino acids: CASSSLRQAPNTEAFF. The DNA of the CDR3 is TGTGCCAGCAGTTCCCTTCGACAGGCCCCGAACACTGAAGCTTTCTTT.

The rearrangement links TRBV27 to TRBJ2-7, with D perhaps matching TRBD2 (5 bases). CDR3 length equals 16 residues. The ends were cut back, 4 bases at V and 3 bases at J, with 19 bases in the middle. The V gene's germline CDR1 is MNHEY and CDR2 SMNVEV (reference sequence). This chain's CDR3 is CASSSQLRGRDYEQYF. CDR3 nucleotides: TGTGCCAGCAGTTCGCAACTTAGAGGACGGGACTACGAGCAGTACTTC.

In DNA form, the CDR3 reads TGTGCCAGCAGTCCCCAGGGCAATAATTCACCCCTCCACTTT. Translated: CASSPQGNNSPLHF. The gene calls are TRBV18 and TRBJ1-6; a weak D match, TRBD1 (5 bases). Germline assignment: CDR1 KGHSH and CDR2 LQKENI. The V end lost 8 bases, the J end lost 5 bases, and 13 bases lay between the germline ends. CDR3 length equals 14 residues.

In this sample, this clonotype turned up a few times. This rearrangement joins TRBV9 to TRBJ2-3; the match to TRBD2 covers 10 bases. V was pared by 1 base and J by 2 bases, with 7 bases of the junction left unmatched. CDR3 length: 17 amino acids. The V gene's germline CDR1 is SGDLS and CDR2 YYNGEE. The CDR3 region is CASSVNLAGDHTDTQYF. Here the CDR3 DNA reads TGTGCCAGCAGCGTAAACCTAGCGGGGGACCACACAGATACGCAGTATTTT.

The chain joins TRBV4-1 to TRBJ1-6, with a tentative D call TRBD1 (5 bases). Trimming cost V 3 bases and J 9 bases, with 18 bases left between them. The V gene's germline CDR1 is MGHRA and CDR2 YSYEKL. The CDR3 has 16 amino acids. The CDR3: CASSQVVRDVRSPLHF. In DNA form, the CDR3 reads TGCGCCAGCAGCCAGGTCGTCCGGGACGTTCGTTCACCCCTCCACTTT.

J is TRBJ2-5 and V is TRBV20-1; 7 nucleotides match TRBD1. Germline V gives CDR1 DFQATT, CDR2 SNEGSKA (reference sequence). V lost 5 bases to trimming and J lost 2 bases; unmatched junction nucleotides: 5. This CDR3 spans 13 amino acids. This CDR3 is CSAYGQDQETQYF. The CDR3, as DNA: TGCAGTGCTTACGGACAGGATCAAGAGACCCAGTACTTC.

V usage is TRBV20-1 and J usage is TRBJ2-2; D not resolved. Germline V gene lookup returns CDR1 DFQATT and CDR2 SNEGSKA (reference sequence). CDR3 length equals 13 residues. V lost 0 bases, J lost 6 bases, and 8 bases lay in between. DNA for the CDR3: TGCAGTGCTAGAGACCGGCTGTCCGGGGAGCTGTTTTTT. It yields the protein CSARDRLSGELFF.

V usage is TRBV27 and J usage is TRBJ1-1, with D possibly TRBD1 on 6 matching bases. Looked up from germline, CDR1 is MNHEY and CDR2 is SMNVEV (reference sequence). CDR3 length: 15 residues. Trimming removed 5 bases at V and 1 base at J, with 14 bases between. CDR3 nucleotides: TGTGCCAGCAGTAACTCCAGGGGACAGAACACTGAAGCTTTCTTT. This gives the protein CASSNSRGQNTEAFF.

The chain is built from TRBV12-3 or TRBV12-4 and TRBJ2-2; 9 nucleotides agree with TRBD1. CDR3 length: 16 amino acids. V was clipped by 6 bases and J by 2 bases; unmatched bases: 7. CDR3 loop: CASSNTGGLNTGELFF. In nucleotides, the CDR3 is TGTGCCAGCAGCAACACAGGGGGCCTAAACACCGGGGAGCTGTTTTTT.

The chain is built from TRBV7-2 and TRBJ2-3; TRBD2 might be the D (5 bases). The germline CDR1 and CDR2 sequences are SGHTA and FQGNSA. Trimming removed 0 bases at V and 2 bases at J, with 24 bases between. CDR3 length: 20 amino acids. CDR3 protein: CASSLAFGSELARLTDTQYF. In DNA form, the CDR3 reads TGTGCCAGCAGCTTAGCGTTTGGGAGCGAGTTAGCGAGACTCACAGATACGCAGTATTTT.

This clonotype has just a few counts. The CDR3 is CSADSNEQFF. The CDR3 region has the DNA TGCAGTGCTGACAGCAATGAGCAGTTCTTC. The V gene is TRBV20-1, the J gene TRBJ2-1; D is possibly TRBD1 (5 bases). Trimming took 5 bases from V and 6 from J, leaving 5 bases between them. The CDR3 consists of 10 residues. CDR1 is DFQATT, CDR2 SNEGSKA, per germline (reference sequence).

This clonotype was detected only a few times. As DNA, the CDR3 is TGTGCCAGCAGATCCGACGAAACCTACGAGCAGTACTTC. Translation: CASRSDETYEQYF. The J gene is TRBJ2-7, the V gene TRBV27, with D unclear. The CDR3 is 13 amino acids. The V gene's germline CDR1 is MNHEY and CDR2 SMNVEV (reference sequence). The V gene lost 6 bases and the J gene lost 2 bases, with 11 bases spanning the gap.

This rearrangement joins TRBV6-2 or TRBV6-3 to TRBJ2-7; 9 bases agree with TRBD2. The J call may be faulty, since TRBJ2-5 better matches the DNA end. Germline V CDR1 and CDR2: MNHEY, SVGEGT. CDR3 size: 15 residues. The chain's CDR3 is CASSLYSGSRETQYF. DNA of the CDR3: TGTGCCAGCAGTTTGTATAGCGGGAGCAGAGAGACCCAGTACTTC.

The V gene is TRBV12-3 or TRBV12-4, the J gene TRBJ2-5; maybe TRBD2 (6 bases). The V end lost 7 bases, the J end lost 11 bases, and 23 bases lay between the germline ends. The CDR3 runs to 14 residues. DNA for the CDR3: TGTGCCAGCACCCCAGTGAGGGAGGTAGAGGAGCAGTACTTC. Amino acid sequence: CASTPVREVEEQYF.

The chain recombines TRBV24-1 with TRBJ2-3; D uncertain. CDR3 length equals 11 residues. V was trimmed by 3 bases and J by 10 bases, leaving 7 bases between them. Germline-derived CDR1 and CDR2 are KGHDR and SFDVKD. The DNA for the CDR3 is TGTGCCACCAGTGATCCCGTTGCGCAGTATTTT. This codes for CATSDPVAQYF.

This clonotype occurred a few times. J is TRBJ2-1 and V is TRBV9; possibly TRBD1 for D (6 bases). V lost 5 bases and J 10 bases, leaving 19 bases between the germline ends. Germline V CDR1 and CDR2: SGDLS, YYNGEE. The CDR3 is 14 residues long. The CDR3 loop is CASRLSGTIGEQFF. The CDR3 nucleotides are TGTGCCAGCAGGCTTTCCGGGACAATCGGCGAGCAGTTCTTC.

The chain employs TRBV4-2 and TRBJ2-5; 12 bases fit TRBD2. TRBJ2-7 explains the end of the DNA better; the J call may be wrong. This CDR3 is 19 amino acids long. CDR1 is LGHNA, CDR2 YNFKEQ, per germline. This CDR3 is CASSQDRLAGGLQGREQYF. The DNA for the CDR3 is TGTGCCAGCAGCCAAGATAGGCTAGCGGGAGGGCTTCAAGGGCGCGAGCAGTACTTC.

The chain is built from TRBV5-5 and TRBJ2-5, with 7 bases lining up with TRBD1. Germline V gene lookup returns CDR1 SGHKS and CDR2 YYEKEE (reference sequence). The CDR3 loop spans 14 amino acids. J gave up 3 bases and V 5 bases, and 7 bases lay outside the gene matches. This CDR3 reads CASSPGQLEETQYF. The CDR3 DNA sequence: TGTGCCAGCAGTCCGGGACAGTTAGAAGAGACCCAGTACTTC.

The chain carries TRBV2 and TRBJ1-5; D not resolved. V was pared by 0 bases and J by 4 bases, with 13 bases between. The CDR3 contains 16 residues. CDR1 is SNHLY and CDR2 is FYNNEI in the germline V gene. The CDR3 bases are TGTGCCAGCAGTGAAGCGCCCGCCGGTCAGAATCAGCCCCAGCATTTT. Residues: CASSEAPAGQNQPQHF.

This clonotype was detected a few times. The chain is built from TRBV12-3 or TRBV12-4 and TRBJ2-3, with TRBD2 identical over 9 bases. This CDR3 is 15 amino acids long. V lost 7 bases, J lost 4 bases, and 9 bases stayed unmatched. The CDR3 region is CASTYSGSGADTQYF. CDR3 nucleotides: TGTGCCAGCACCTATAGCGGGAGTGGCGCAGATACGCAGTATTTT.

As to this clonotype: One junction end does not reproduce the germline sequence, and a read error may be involved. The CDR3 is CASSTSGAYKEQFF. CDR3 coding DNA: TGTGCCAGCAGCACTAGCGGGGCTTACAAGGAGCAGTTCTTC. The chain links TRBV7-3 to TRBJ2-1; 10 bases are a match to TRBD2. Germline values: CDR1 SGHTA, CDR2 FQGTGA. The CDR3 is 14 residues long.

Only a few counts were recorded for this clonotype. This rearrangement joins TRBV27 to TRBJ1-2; 7 positions match TRBD1. Looked up from germline, CDR1 is MNHEY and CDR2 is SMNVEV (reference sequence). J lost 0 bases, V lost 4 bases, and 17 bases had no gene match. This CDR3 spans 19 amino acids. CDR3 loop: CASSSRQEIDRETNYGYTF. CDR3 bases: TGTGCCAGCAGTTCACGCCAAGAAATCGACAGGGAAACTAACTATGGCTACACCTTC.

J is TRBJ1-2 and V is TRBV6-2 or TRBV6-3; 7 bases line up with TRBD1. The CDR3 contains 14 residues. The V gene end was trimmed by 7 bases and the J gene end by 7 bases; junction bases not matched to a gene: 12. Germline V gene sequence: CDR1 MNHEY, CDR2 SVGEGT. The CDR3 loop reads CASTRDSAFGGYTF. The DNA for the CDR3 is TGTGCCAGCACGCGGGACAGCGCCTTTGGTGGCTACACCTTC.

V usage is TRBV30 and J usage is TRBJ1-2; D is uncertain. The CDR3 consists of 15 residues. Germline V CDR1 and CDR2: GTSNPN, SVGIG (reference sequence). The V and J ends lost 4 bases and 4 bases respectively, with 19 bases between them. CDR3 amino acids: CAWTRDRVRSYGYTF. As DNA, the CDR3 is TGTGCCTGGACCAGAGACCGAGTCCGGAGCTATGGCTACACCTTC. Using reference TRBV30 and TRBJ1-2 for the parts outside the CDR3, the full variable domain is SQTIHQWPATLVQPVGSPLSLECTVEGTSNPNLYWYRQAAGRGLQLLFYSVGIGQISSEVPQNLSASRPQDRQFILSSKKLLLSDSGFYLCAWTRDRVRSYGYTFGSGTRLTVV.

V gene TRBV14 combines with J gene TRBJ2-3; D not certain. The CDR3 is 15 residues long. Germline-derived CDR1 and CDR2 are SGHDN and FVKESK. Trimming removed 0 bases at V and 7 bases at J, with 14 bases between. This chain's CDR3 is CASSQDGRLENTQYF. CDR3 DNA sequence: TGTGCCAGCAGCCAAGACGGAAGGCTGGAAAATACGCAGTATTTT.

This clonotype was seen more than once but under ten times. The chain has TRBV9 and TRBJ2-7; TRBD2 is a possible D gene (5 bases). V dropped 0 bases and J dropped 4 bases, with 8 bases sitting between them. CDR3 length: 13 residues. Germline CDR1 and CDR2: SGDLS and YYNGEE. DNA for the CDR3: TGTGCCAGCAGCGTAGCAGAGGGTTACGAGCAGTACTTC. This codes for CASSVAEGYEQYF.

The chain is built from TRBV15 and TRBJ2-7; 10 bases match TRBD2. CDR1 LNHNV and CDR2 YYDKDF come from the germline V gene (reference sequence). The CDR3 has 17 residues. The V gene end was trimmed by 3 bases and the J gene end by 2 bases; junction bases not matched to a gene: 10. CDR3 nucleotide sequence: TGTGCCACCAGCAGCCCTTATAGCGGGAGGCGAACCTACGAGCAGTACTTC. Translated: CATSSPYSGRRTYEQYF.

This clonotype was picked up many times. The CDR3 reads CASRSSGLGQFF. DNA for the CDR3: TGTGCCAGCAGGTCAAGCGGCCTTGGGCAGTTCTTC. The rearrangement joins TRBV7-2 to TRBJ2-1, with a weak D call TRBD2 (5 bases). The ends were cut back, 6 bases at V and 12 bases at J, with 15 bases in the middle. Germline CDR1 SGHTA, CDR2 FQGNSA. CDR3 length equals 12 residues.

This clonotype was detected a few times. The J gene is TRBJ2-1, the V gene TRBV29-1; 7 bases align to TRBD2. J was trimmed by 2 bases and V by 4 bases; bases with no gene match: 2. The CDR3 contains 13 residues. CDR1 SQVTM and CDR2 ANQGSEA come from the germline V gene. The CDR3: CSVAGRTYNEQFF. CDR3 nucleotide sequence: TGCAGCGTTGCCGGGAGGACCTACAATGAGCAGTTCTTC.

The chain uses TRBV12-3 or TRBV12-4 and TRBJ1-1, with TRBD1 as a possible D gene (5 bases). The CDR3 is 16 residues long. V was pared by 7 bases and J by 0 bases, with 18 bases between. DNA for the CDR3: TGTGCCAGCACCTTAGGGACTTTTTTCATGAACACTGAAGCTTTCTTT. It is translated as CASTLGTFFMNTEAFF.

The V call is TRBV6-2 or TRBV6-3, the J call TRBJ2-2, with D uncertain. CDR1 MNHEY and CDR2 SVGEGT come from the germline V gene. The CDR3 consists of 14 residues. The V gene lost 5 bases and the J gene lost 1 base, with 8 bases spanning the gap. The CDR3 DNA reads TGTGCCAGCAGTGTGACGGGGAACACCGGGGAGCTGTTTTTT. This gives the protein CASSVTGNTGELFF.